This TCR beta chain stems from a study of control samples from healthy donors and cancer patients. The protocol was immunoSEQ multiplex PCR, while the TCRdb copy is restricted to in-frame clones and leaves out a portion. There are about 53,000 clones in the sample; approximately 90% occur only once, and around 15% lies in the top ten. This sequence originates from a man in his sixties with head and neck cancer. Sequenced material: PBMCs.

CDR3 nucleotides: TGTGCCAGCAGCTTAGTGGCATCTAGCGGGAGGCACAATGAGCAGTTCTTC. Translating it yields CASSLVASSGRHNEQFF. The chain joins TRBV7-8 to TRBJ2-1; 11 nucleotides agree with TRBD2. Germline V gives CDR1 SGHVS, CDR2 FQNEAQ. The CDR3 consists of 17 residues. V gave up 1 base and J gave up 5 bases; unmatched junction bases: 7.